The T cell receptor (beta chain) described here comes from a study of blood T cells in healthy people across ages. Regarding the study as a whole: Roughly linear declines in TCR beta diversity per million T cells occurred with age. The unknown donor CMV status may have confounded expanded clonotype changes.

Every sample yielded at least 6.5 million isolated PBMCs. Total RNA extraction produced at least 5.5 micrograms (per sample) for the study. For the second PCR, which ran for about 6 to 11 cycles, a sample-barcoded 5' primer and a J-beta primer mix were used. TCRdb reprocessed the 5' RACE reads with MiXCR, giving one entry per CDR3 protein. The sample includes some 1.5 million distinct CDR3 sequences, less than 45% seen only once; the top ten take 4%. Concerning this clonotype: As yet, its antigen is unknown.

J gave up 4 bases and V 2 bases, and 9 bases lay outside the gene matches. The germline CDR1 and CDR2 sequences are MGHDK and SYGVNS. The CDR3 is 17 residues long. The receptor was derived from a woman under 30 in good health. Sequenced: blood. The chain recombines TRBV25-1 with TRBJ2-7; 12 bases map to TRBD2. The CDR3 region has the DNA TGTGCCAGCAGTGAAGTCACTAGCGGGAGGACCGGTTACGAGCAGTACTTC. Protein sequence: CASSEVTSGRTGYEQYF.